The TCR beta chain described here comes from a study of shared clonotypes between healthy human individuals. CDR1 and CDR2 (germline): SGHDN, FVKESK. The CDR3 runs 15 residues. V lost 5 bases to trimming and J lost 9 bases, with 17 bases between them. Method: immunoSEQ multiplex PCR; TCRdb's copy keeps in-frame clones and lacks some. Altogether 1.4 million to 1.5 million clones are present, approximately 97% being singletons, with the ten largest covering about 1.2%. The chain uses TRBV14 and TRBJ1-6; possibly TRBD1 for D (5 bases). The specimen was naive CD4+ T cells sorted from blood. The subset was: CD45RA+ positively selected. The receptor was isolated from a man aged 25 to 40 in good health. CDR3 DNA: TGTGCCAGCAGCGAAGGGGTGAGGTTAATTTCACCCCTCCACTTT. Protein sequence: CASSEGVRLISPLHF.